This TCR beta chain is from a study of T cell clonotyping in hematopoietic cell transplantation. Sequencing was performed with immunoSEQ multiplex PCR; in TCRdb, only in-frame clones are kept and a portion is missing. The sample includes roughly 44,000 clones, roughly 85% seen only once; the top ten take about 2.8%. The germline gives CDR1 SGHRS, CDR2 YFSETQ. The V end lost 1 base, the J end lost 6 bases, and 17 bases lay between the germline ends. This CDR3 has 16 residues. Time point noted: recipient sample about 28 days before transplant, after cytoreduction. Recipient blood drawn about 28 days pretransplant and days 30, 100, 180 after.

The starting material was peripheral blood mononuclear cells, obtained before stem cell transplant. The rearrangement uses TRBV5-1 and TRBJ2-1; D could derive from TRBD1 or TRBD2 (5 bases each). The TCR comes from a man aged 60 to 69 with acute myeloid leukemia. Some clones in this sample may be carry-over from other donors' samples. The CDR3 bases are TGCGCCAGCAGCTTGCAACGGGGCGCAACGGGCAATGAGCAGTTCTTC. Protein: CASSLQRGATGNEQFF.